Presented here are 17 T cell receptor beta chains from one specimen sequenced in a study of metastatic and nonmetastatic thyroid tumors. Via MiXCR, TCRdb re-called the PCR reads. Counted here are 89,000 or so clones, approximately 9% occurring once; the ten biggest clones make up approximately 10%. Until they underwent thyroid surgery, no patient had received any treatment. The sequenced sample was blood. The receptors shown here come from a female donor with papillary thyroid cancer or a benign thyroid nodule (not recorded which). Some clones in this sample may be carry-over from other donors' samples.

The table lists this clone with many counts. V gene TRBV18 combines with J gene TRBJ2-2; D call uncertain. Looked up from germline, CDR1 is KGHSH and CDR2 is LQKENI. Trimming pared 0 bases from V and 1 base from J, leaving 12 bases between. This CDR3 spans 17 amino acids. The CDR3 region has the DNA TGTGCCAGCTCACCACCGGTGGGCAGCCTGAACACCGGGGAGCTGTTTTTT. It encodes CASSPPVGSLNTGELFF.

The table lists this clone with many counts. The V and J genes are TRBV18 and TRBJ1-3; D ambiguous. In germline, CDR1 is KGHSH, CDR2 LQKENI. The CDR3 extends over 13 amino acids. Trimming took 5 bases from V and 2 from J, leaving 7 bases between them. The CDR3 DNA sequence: TGTGCCAGCTCAGACACCGCTGGAAACACCATATATTTT. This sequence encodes CASSDTAGNTIYF. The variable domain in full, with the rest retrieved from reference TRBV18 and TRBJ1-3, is NAGVMQNPRHLVRRRGQEARLRCSPMKGHSHVYWYRQLPEEGLKFMVYLQKENIIDESGMPKERFSAEFPKEGPSILRIQQVVRGDSAAYFCASSDTAGNTIYFGEGSWLTVV.

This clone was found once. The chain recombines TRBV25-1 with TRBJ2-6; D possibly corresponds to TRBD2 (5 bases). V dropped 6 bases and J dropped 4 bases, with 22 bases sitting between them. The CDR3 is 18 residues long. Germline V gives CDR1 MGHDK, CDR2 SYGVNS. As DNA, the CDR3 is TGTGCCAGCAGCTCCCGGACTGGCAGCGCTACGGGGGCCAACGTCCTGACTTTC. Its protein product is CASSSRTGSATGANVLTF.

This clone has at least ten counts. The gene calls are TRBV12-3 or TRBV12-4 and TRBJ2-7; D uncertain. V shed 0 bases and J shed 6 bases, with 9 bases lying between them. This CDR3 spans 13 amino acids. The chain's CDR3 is CASSLALGSEQYF. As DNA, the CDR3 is TGTGCCAGCAGTTTAGCGCTGGGTTCCGAGCAGTACTTC.

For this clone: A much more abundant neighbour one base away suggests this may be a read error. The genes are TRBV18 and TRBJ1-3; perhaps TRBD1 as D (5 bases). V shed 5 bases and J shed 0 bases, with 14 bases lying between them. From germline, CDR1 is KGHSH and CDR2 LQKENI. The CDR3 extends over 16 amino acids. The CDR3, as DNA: TGTGCCAGCTCAATGAAAAGGGACCCCTCTGGAAACACCATATATTTT. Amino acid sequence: CASSMKRDPSGNTIYF.

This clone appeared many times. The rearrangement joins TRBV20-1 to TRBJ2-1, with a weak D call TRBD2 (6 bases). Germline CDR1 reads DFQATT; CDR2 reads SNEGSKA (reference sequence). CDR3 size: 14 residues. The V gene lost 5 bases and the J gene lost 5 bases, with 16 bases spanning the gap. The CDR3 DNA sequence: TGCAGTGCTGTCCCCGGGACTCCAAACAATGAGCAGTTCTTC. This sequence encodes CSAVPGTPNNEQFF.

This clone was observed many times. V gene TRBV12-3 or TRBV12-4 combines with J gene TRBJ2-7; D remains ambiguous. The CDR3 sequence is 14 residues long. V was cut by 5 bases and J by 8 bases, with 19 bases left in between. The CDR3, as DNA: TGTGCCAGCAGTCCGCAAAGTCAGGCCAAACAGCAGTACTTC. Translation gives CASSPQSQAKQQYF.

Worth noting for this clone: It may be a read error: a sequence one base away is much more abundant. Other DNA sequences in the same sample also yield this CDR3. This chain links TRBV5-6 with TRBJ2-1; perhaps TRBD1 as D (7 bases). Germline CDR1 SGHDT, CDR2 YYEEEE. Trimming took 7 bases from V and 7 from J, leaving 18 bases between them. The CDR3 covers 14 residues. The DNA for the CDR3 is TGTGCCAGCGAACGGGGGACAGTCTATAATGAGCAGTTCTTC. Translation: CASERGTVYNEQFF.

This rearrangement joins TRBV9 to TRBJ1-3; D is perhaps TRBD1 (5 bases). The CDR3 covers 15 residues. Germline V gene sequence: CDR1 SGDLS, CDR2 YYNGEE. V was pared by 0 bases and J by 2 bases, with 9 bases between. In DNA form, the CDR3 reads TGTGCCAGCAGCGTAGACCCGGGGCCTGGAAACACCATATATTTT. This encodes CASSVDPGPGNTIYF.

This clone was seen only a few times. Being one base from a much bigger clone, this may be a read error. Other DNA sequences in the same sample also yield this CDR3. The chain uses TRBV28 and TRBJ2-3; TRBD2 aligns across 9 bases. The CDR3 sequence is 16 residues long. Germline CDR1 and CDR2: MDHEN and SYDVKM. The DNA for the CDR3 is TGTGCCAGCAGTCCCCCTAGCGGGGAGAGCACAGATACACAGTATTTT. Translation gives CASSPPSGESTDTQYF. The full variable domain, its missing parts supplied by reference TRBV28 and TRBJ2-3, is DVKVTQSSRYLVKRTGEKVFLECVQDMDHENMFWYRQDPGLGLRLIYFSYDVKMKEKGDIPEGYSVSREKKERFSLILESASTNQTSMYLCASSPPSGESTDTQYFGPGTRLTVL.

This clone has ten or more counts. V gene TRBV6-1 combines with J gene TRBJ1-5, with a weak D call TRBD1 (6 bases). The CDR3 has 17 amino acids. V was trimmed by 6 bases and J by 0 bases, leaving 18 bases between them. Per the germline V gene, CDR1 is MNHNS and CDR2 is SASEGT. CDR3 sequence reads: CASSRAGGSYSNQPQHF. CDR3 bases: TGTGCCAGCAGCCGGGCGGGGGGCTCATATAGCAATCAGCCCCAGCATTTT.

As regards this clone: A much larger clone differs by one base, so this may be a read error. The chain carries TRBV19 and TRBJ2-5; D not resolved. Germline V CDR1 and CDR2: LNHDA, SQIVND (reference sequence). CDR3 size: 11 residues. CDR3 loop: CASSISETHYF. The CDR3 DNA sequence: TGTGCCAGTAGTATAAGCGAGACCCATTACTTC.

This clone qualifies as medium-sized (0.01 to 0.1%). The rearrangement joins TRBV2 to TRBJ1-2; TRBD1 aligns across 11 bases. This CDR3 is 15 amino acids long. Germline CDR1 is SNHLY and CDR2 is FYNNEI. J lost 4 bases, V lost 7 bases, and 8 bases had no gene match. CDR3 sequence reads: CASTGQGAQSYGYTF. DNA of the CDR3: TGTGCCAGCACCGGACAGGGGGCGCAATCCTATGGCTACACCTTC.

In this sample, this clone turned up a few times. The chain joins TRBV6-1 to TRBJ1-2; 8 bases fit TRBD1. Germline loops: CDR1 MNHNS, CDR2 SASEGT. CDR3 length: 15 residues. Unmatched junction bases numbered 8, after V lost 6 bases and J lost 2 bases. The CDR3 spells CASSTIRTGNYGYTF. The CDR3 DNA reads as TGTGCCAGCAGCACCATCCGGACAGGGAACTATGGCTACACCTTC.

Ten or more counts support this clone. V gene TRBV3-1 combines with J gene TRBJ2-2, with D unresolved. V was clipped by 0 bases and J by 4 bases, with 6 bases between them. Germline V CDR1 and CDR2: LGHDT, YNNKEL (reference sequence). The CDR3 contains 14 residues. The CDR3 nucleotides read TGTGCCAGCAGCCAAGAGGGCAGCACCGGGGAGCTGTTTTTT. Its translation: CASSQEGSTGELFF.

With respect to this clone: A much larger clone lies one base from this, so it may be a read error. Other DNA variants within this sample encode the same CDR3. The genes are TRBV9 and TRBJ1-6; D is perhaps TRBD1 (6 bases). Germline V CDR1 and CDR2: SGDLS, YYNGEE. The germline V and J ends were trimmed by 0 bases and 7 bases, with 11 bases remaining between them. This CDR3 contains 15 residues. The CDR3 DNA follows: TGTGCCAGCAGCGTAGAGGGGGGCGCAAATTCACCCCTCCACTTT. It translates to CASSVEGGANSPLHF. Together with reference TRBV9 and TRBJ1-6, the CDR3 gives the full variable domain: DSGVTQTPKHLITATGQRVTLRCSPRSGDLSVYWYQQSLDQGLQFLIQYYNGEERAKGNILERFSAQQFPDLHSELNLSSLELGDSALYFCASSVEGGANSPLHFGNGTRLTVT.

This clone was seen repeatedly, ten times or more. CDR3 protein: CASSAPGRYGYTF. In nucleotides, the CDR3 is TGTGCCAGCAGCGCCCCAGGGAGGTATGGCTACACCTTC. The rearrangement uses TRBV28 and TRBJ1-2; a weak D match, TRBD1 (5 bases). Germline V gene sequence: CDR1 MDHEN, CDR2 SYDVKM. The V end was cut by 6 bases, the J end by 5 bases, with 13 bases between. This CDR3 comprises 13 residues.